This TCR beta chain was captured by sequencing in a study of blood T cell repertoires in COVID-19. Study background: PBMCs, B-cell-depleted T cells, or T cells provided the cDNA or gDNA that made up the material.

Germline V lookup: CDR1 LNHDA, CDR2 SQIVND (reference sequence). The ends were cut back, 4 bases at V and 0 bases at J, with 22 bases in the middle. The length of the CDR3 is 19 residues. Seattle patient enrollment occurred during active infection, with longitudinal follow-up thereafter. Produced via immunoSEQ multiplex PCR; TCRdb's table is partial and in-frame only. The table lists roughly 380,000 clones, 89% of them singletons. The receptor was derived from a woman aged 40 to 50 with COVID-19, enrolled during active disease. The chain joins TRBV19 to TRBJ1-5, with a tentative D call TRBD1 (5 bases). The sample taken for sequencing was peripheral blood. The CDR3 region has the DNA TGTGCCAGTAGTAACGCCCAGAGGACAAGAGGTTATAGCAATCAGCCCCAGCATTTT. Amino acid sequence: CASSNAQRTRGYSNQPQHF.